This TCR beta chain emerged from a study of blood T cell repertoires in COVID-19. Libraries were prepared by immunoSEQ multiplex PCR; TCRdb keeps only in-frame clonotypes and omits some of them. Of 180,000 or so clones in the sample, about 83% were seen once. CDR3 size: 17 residues. V lost 0 bases to trimming and J lost 4 bases; unmatched junction nucleotides: 7. Germline CDR1 LGHDT, CDR2 YNNKEL (reference sequence). Clinical history as reported by participants underpinned cohort assignment. Donors of Cohort 3 who recovered were those that had two negative PCRs, clearance, or symptom resolution. This clone was found many times.

Specimen: PBMCs or T cells enriched from blood (not recorded which). This chain joins TRBV3-1 (or the pseudogene TRBV3-2) and TRBJ2-3, with 10 bases lining up with TRBD2. This TCR was sampled from a woman under 40 who had recovered from COVID-19. The DNA of the CDR3 is TGTGCCAGCAGCCAAGACCTAGCGGGAGTTAACCCAGATACGCAGTATTTT. Translation gives CASSQDLAGVNPDTQYF.